The clone carrying this TCR beta chain was counted between two and nine times. No antigen is known for it. Next came a second PCR, run for roughly 6 to 11 cycles, which used a sample-barcoded 5' primer along with a J-beta primer mix. TCRdb used MiXCR to reprocess the 5' RACE reads, holding one entry per CDR3 protein. This repertoire shows 550,000 to 750,000 distinct CDR3 sequences, around a fifth found once; its top ten account for about 3.6%. CDR1 and CDR2 (germline): LGHNA, YSLEER. The CDR3 covers 16 residues. This sample is part of a study of blood T cells in healthy people across ages. Study-wide results and limits: Older age went with lower TCR beta diversity per million T cells, in a roughly linear way.

The sequenced sample consisted of blood. This receptor was identified in a man between 65 and 85 years old in good health. V gene TRBV4-3 combines with J gene TRBJ2-5; TRBD2 aligns across 12 bases. The better agreement between TRBJ2-1 and the DNA end casts doubt on the J call. The CDR3 nucleotides read TGCGCCAGCAGCCCCTCACTAGCGGGAGGAGAGAATGAGCAGTTCTTC. Amino acid sequence: CASSPSLAGGENEQFF.